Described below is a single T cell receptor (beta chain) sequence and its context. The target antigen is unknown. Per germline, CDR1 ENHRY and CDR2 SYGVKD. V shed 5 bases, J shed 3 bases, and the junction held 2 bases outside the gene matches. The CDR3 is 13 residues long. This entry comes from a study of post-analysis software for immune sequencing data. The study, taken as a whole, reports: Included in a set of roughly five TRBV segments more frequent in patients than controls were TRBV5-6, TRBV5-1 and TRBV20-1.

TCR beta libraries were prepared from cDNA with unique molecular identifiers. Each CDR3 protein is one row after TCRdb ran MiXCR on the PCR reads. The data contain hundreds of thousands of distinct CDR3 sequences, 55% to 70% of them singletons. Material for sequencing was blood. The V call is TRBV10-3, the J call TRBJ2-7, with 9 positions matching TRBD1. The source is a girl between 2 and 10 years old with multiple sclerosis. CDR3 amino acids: CAISLTGGYEQYF. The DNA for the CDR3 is TGTGCCATCAGTTTGACAGGGGGCTACGAGCAGTACTTC.